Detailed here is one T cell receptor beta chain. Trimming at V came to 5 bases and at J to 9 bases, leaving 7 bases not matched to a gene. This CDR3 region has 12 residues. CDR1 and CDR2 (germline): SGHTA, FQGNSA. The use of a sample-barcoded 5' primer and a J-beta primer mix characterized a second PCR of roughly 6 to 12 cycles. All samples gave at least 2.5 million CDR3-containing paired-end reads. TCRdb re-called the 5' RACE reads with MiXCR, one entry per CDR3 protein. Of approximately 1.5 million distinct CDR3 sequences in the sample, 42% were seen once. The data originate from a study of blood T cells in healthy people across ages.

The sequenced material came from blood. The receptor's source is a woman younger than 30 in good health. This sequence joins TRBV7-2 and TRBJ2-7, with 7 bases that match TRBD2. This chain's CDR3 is CASSRRGDSQYF. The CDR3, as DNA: TGTGCCAGCAGCCGACGGGGGGACTCGCAGTACTTC.